This is a list of T cell receptor beta chains from one sample in a study of blood T cells in healthy people across ages. TCRdb analysed the 5' RACE reads with MiXCR anew, one entry per CDR3 protein. The table shows fewer than 1 million distinct CDR3 sequences, with 40% to 50% occurring only once. The sample was blood. Receptor source: a man between 60 and 70 years old in good health. Both conserved end residues are part of each CDR3. The D gene is left open where the match is weak. Only part of the rows carry a size: once, few, many, or a class if the clone is expanded.

>TRBD2|TRBV7-2|TRBJ2-1|.
CASSPGTSQYEQFF
TGTGCCAGCAGCCCCGGGACTAGTCAATACGAGCAGTTCTTC
>TRBD2|TRBV18|TRBJ2-3|.
CASSPDRGGAASTDTQYF
TGTGCCAGCTCACCAGATCGCGGGGGGGCCGCGAGCACAGATACGCAGTATTTT
>.|TRBV7-2|TRBJ2-4|.
CASKFGGGGSIQYF
TGTGCCAGCAAATTCGGAGGGGGGGGGAGCATTCAGTACTTC
>.|TRBV25-1|TRBJ2-1|.
CASSAQQRAQFF
TGTGCCAGCAGTGCGCAACAGCGGGCGCAGTTCTTC
>TRBD1|TRBV5-6|TRBJ2-3|.
CASSFRTGNTDTQYF
TGTGCCAGCAGCTTCAGGACAGGGAACACAGATACGCAGTATTTT
>.|TRBV6-1|TRBJ1-5|.
CASSAGQPQHF
TGTGCCAGCAGTGCCGGTCAGCCCCAGCATTTT
>.|TRBV16|TRBJ1-2|once
CASSQAASNYGYTF
TGTGCCAGCAGCCAAGCGGCTTCTAACTATGGCTACACCTTC
>.|TRBV11-3|TRBJ1-2|few
CASSFYNGRGPTFYGYTF
TGTGCCAGCAGCTTTTACAACGGGCGGGGACCCACCTTTTATGGCTACACCTTC
>.|TRBV21-1|TRBJ1-5|.
CASSKVSGDDQPQHF
TGTGCCAGCAGCAAAGTTTCAGGGGATGATCAGCCCCAGCATTTT
>.|TRBV9|TRBJ2-7|few
CASSVAPGPAYEQYF
TGTGCCAGCAGCGTAGCCCCTGGGCCCGCCTACGAGCAGTACTTC